This T cell receptor (beta chain) was recorded in a study of neurological immune-mediated disorders. The CDR3 totals 12 residues. The V segment lost 7 bases and the J segment 8 bases; nucleotides outside the gene matches: 9. CDR1 and CDR2 (germline): SQVTM, ANQGSEA. This clonotype was picked up many times. The cDNA was generated by 5'RACE with 10-nucleotide random UMIs. TCRdb re-called the 5' RACE reads through MiXCR, storing one row per CDR3 protein. The sample has over 15,000 distinct CDR3 sequences; approximately 14% are singletons. V usage is TRBV29-1 and J usage is TRBJ1-2; 8 bases are a match to TRBD1. The sample was PBMCs. This TCR was recovered from a man aged 60 to 75 with HTLV-1-associated myelopathy (HAM/TSP). The CDR3 reads CSGGQEVRGYTF. The CDR3 nucleotides read TGCAGCGGGGGACAGGAGGTTCGGGGCTACACCTTC.